These T cell receptor beta chains were read from a single sample in a study of cytomegalovirus exposure and HLA in healthy donors. Data came from immunoSEQ multiplex PCR; TCRdb stores just in-frame clones and leaves some out. The sample records about 130,000 clones, more than 9% being singletons. Sequenced sample: PBMCs. Receptors originate from a woman aged 18-29 years in good health and CMV-seropositive. Both conserved end residues are part of each CDR3. A D gene is named only where the DNA matches it firmly. Rows give clone size only sometimes, using once, few, many, or a class for an expanded clone.

size,V,D,J,DNA,CDR3
.,TRBV5-4,.,TRBJ1-2,TGTGCCAGCAGCCGGCACAAAGAGGATTACGATGGCTACACCTTC,CASSRHKEDYDGYTF
.,TRBV28,.,TRBJ1-1,TGTGCCAGCAGCCAAAACACAGGGAACACTGAAGCTTTCTTT,CASSQNTGNTEAFF
.,TRBV7-9,TRBD1,TRBJ2-1,TGTGCCAGCAGACGCACCGGGACAGGGGGAATACATGAGCAGTTCTTC,CASRRTGTGGIHEQFF
few,TRBV20-1,.,TRBJ2-1,TGCAGTGCTAGAGATCAAAATGAGCAGTTCTTC,CSARDQNEQFF
.,TRBV27,.,TRBJ1-5,TGTGCCAGCAGTTTAGCGACAGGCAATCAGCCCCAGCATTTT,CASSLATGNQPQHF
few,TRBV11-3,.,TRBJ1-4,TGTGCCAGCAGCTTACGGGAGTTTGCAACTAATGAAAAACTGTTTTTT,CASSLREFATNEKLFF
few,TRBV5-1,.,TRBJ2-3,TGCGCCAGCAGCTTGGGGGGTGCGGGAGATACGCAGTATTTT,CASSLGGAGDTQYF
few,TRBV4-1,TRBD1,TRBJ2-7,TGCGCCAGCAGCCTCCGAGGGACAGGGACGTCCTACGAGCAGTACTTC,CASSLRGTGTSYEQYF
few,TRBV4-1,.,TRBJ1-3,TGCGCCAGCAGCCACCCTAAAGGACAGTCGTCTGGAAACACCATATATTTT,CASSHPKGQSSGNTIYF
.,TRBV6-5,.,TRBJ1-5,TGTGCCAGCAGTTACTCCGACAAACAGCCCCAGCATTTT,CASSYSDKQPQHF
.,TRBV30,.,TRBJ2-7,TGTGCCTGGAGTGTACAACCGATCGCCTACGAGCAGTACTTC,CAWSVQPIAYEQYF
.,TRBV4-1,.,TRBJ2-5,TGCGCCAGCAGCCGACCCGGGGTGGCGGCACAAGAGACCCAGTACTTC,CASSRPGVAAQETQYF
.,TRBV5-1,TRBD2,TRBJ2-3,TGCGCCAGCAGCTTGGGTCTAGCGGGAAATTCATTCGTCGGAGATACGCAGTATTTT,CASSLGLAGNSFVGDTQYF
few,TRBV28,.,TRBJ1-2,TGTGCCAGTCGTCGGCTAGGATCTGGCGGGAACTATGGCTACACCTTC,CASRRLGSGGNYGYTF
few,TRBV29-1,.,TRBJ2-2,TGCAGCGTTGTTTTGTGGCAGGGGGGTGGAACCGGGGAGCTGTTTTTT,CSVVLWQGGGTGELFF
.,TRBV30,.,TRBJ2-5,TGTGCCTGGAGCCCCGTGGAGACCCAGTACTTC,CAWSPVETQYF
few,TRBV7-8,.,TRBJ1-6,TGTGCCAGCAGCTACGACCCGACAGACTCACCCCTCCACTTT,CASSYDPTDSPLHF
.,TRBV27,TRBD2,TRBJ2-7,TGTGCCAGCAGGCTAGCGGGACACTCCTACGAGCAGTACTTC,CASRLAGHSYEQYF
few,TRBV7-7,TRBD2,TRBJ2-1,TGTGCTAGCAGCCCAACTAGCGTCTACAATGAGCAGTTCTTC,CASSPTSVYNEQFF
once,TRBV5-1,TRBD1,TRBJ2-3,TGCGCCAGCAGCTCCCCGGGACAGGCTGCAGATACGCAGTATTTT,CASSSPGQAADTQYF
.,TRBV27,.,TRBJ1-3,TGTGCCAGCAAGGGGTCTGGAAACACCATATATTTT,CASKGSGNTIYF
few,TRBV6-4,TRBD2,TRBJ2-3,TGTGCCAGCAGTGACAAAGCGGGACTGGATACGCAGTATTTT,CASSDKAGLDTQYF
.,TRBV9,.,TRBJ2-7,TGTGCCAGCAGCGTAGGGGAGGAGCAGTACTTC,CASSVGEEQYF
.,TRBV4-2,TRBD2,TRBJ2-7,TGTGCCAGCAGCCAAGATCGAAGCGGGACGGAAGAGCAGTACTTC,CASSQDRSGTEEQYF
.,TRBV6-6,TRBD2,TRBJ2-7,TGTGCCAGCAGGGCGGGAGACACCTACGAGCAGTACTTC,CASRAGDTYEQYF
few,TRBV6-1,.,TRBJ1-1,TGTGCCAGCAGTGGCATGTGGGGGGGGGACACTGAAGCTTTCTTT,CASSGMWGGDTEAFF
few,TRBV2,.,TRBJ1-2,TGTGCCAGCAGTGGGTCCCAGGGAGGAGGCTACACCTTC,CASSGSQGGGYTF
few,TRBV7-9,.,TRBJ1-5,TGTGCCAGCAGCTTAGTAGGGCAGGGAGGTAGGTCGAATCAGCCCCAGCATTTT,CASSLVGQGGRSNQPQHF
.,TRBV10-2,.,TRBJ2-7,TGCGCCAGCAGTCCTCGCGAACAGAAAAGCTCCTACGAGCAGTACTTC,CASSPREQKSSYEQYF
few,TRBV6-5,.,TRBJ2-7,TGTGCCAGCAGTCAGGGGTTTCGATCGGAGCAGTACTTC,CASSQGFRSEQYF
few,TRBV5-1,.,TRBJ2-7,TGCGCCAGCAGCCTCTTGGGGGGCTCCTACGAGCAGTACTTC,CASSLLGGSYEQYF
.,TRBV19,.,TRBJ2-5,TGTGCCAGTAGTATAGGGCAGCAAGAGACCCAGTACTTC,CASSIGQQETQYF
.,TRBV28,.,TRBJ1-1,TGTGCCAGCAGTCTGACAGGCGGAAACACTGAAGCTTTCTTT,CASSLTGGNTEAFF
few,TRBV28,.,TRBJ1-4,TGTGCCAGCAGTTTATTGTTCGGTGAAAAACTGTTTTTT,CASSLLFGEKLFF
.,TRBV14,TRBD2,TRBJ2-4,TGTGCCAGCAGCCAGGGCCAGGGGATTGACGGGACTAGGACCAACATTCAGTACTTC,CASSQGQGIDGTRTNIQYF
few,TRBV5-8,TRBD1,TRBJ1-1,TGTGCCAGCAGCACCGGGACAGGGGCCCTCATGAACACTGAAGCTTTCTTT,CASSTGTGALMNTEAFF
few,TRBV7-2,.,TRBJ1-1,TGTGCCAGCAGCTTAGGGGCCCGCACCGAAGCTTTCTTT,CASSLGARTEAFF
.,TRBV6-1,.,TRBJ1-4,TGTGCCAGCAGTCCTACAGGGTTGCCTAATGAAAAACTGTTTTTT,CASSPTGLPNEKLFF
few,TRBV2,TRBD1,TRBJ2-7,TGTGCCACCCAAAACGACAGGGGGCCGTGGGAGCAGTACTTC,CATQNDRGPWEQYF
.,TRBV27,.,TRBJ1-1,TGTGCCAGCAGTCCGTCCACGACAGGACCCTTAGCTTTCTTT,CASSPSTTGPLAFF
.,TRBV2,.,TRBJ2-1,TGTGCCAGCATATCCCTCAATGAGCAGTTCTTC,CASISLNEQFF
.,TRBV28,.,TRBJ2-2,TGTGCCAGCAGTCCTTCGGCGGGACAGAAGTGGAGGGAGCTGTTTTTT,CASSPSAGQKWRELFF
.,TRBV13,.,TRBJ2-7,TGTGCCAGTCACGCAGCAGGGGCCCACGAGCAGTACTTC,CASHAAGAHEQYF
few,TRBV9,TRBD2,TRBJ2-7,TGTGCCAGCAGCCCTAGGACTAGCGGGAAAACCTACGAGCAGTACTTC,CASSPRTSGKTYEQYF
few,TRBV27,.,TRBJ1-4,TGTGCCAGCAGTTTGGGGGCCGGGACTAATGAAAAACTGTTTTTT,CASSLGAGTNEKLFF
few,TRBV29-1,TRBD2,TRBJ2-3,TGCAGCGTTGTAGGGCTAGCGGGAGGGGGAGATACGCAGTATTTT,CSVVGLAGGGDTQYF
.,TRBV28,TRBD2,TRBJ2-7,TGTGCCAGTCTAGCGGGAGCGCCGGGTTACGAGCAGTACTTC,CASLAGAPGYEQYF
.,TRBV28,.,TRBJ1-5,TGTGCCAGCAGTCCAGGGACAAGCAGCAATCAGCCCCAGCATTTT,CASSPGTSSNQPQHF
few,TRBV2,TRBD2,TRBJ2-4,TGTGCCAGCAGCTCCGGGACTAATACGGCGTACTTC,CASSSGTNTAYF
few,TRBV7-6,TRBD1,TRBJ2-7,TGTGCCAGCAGCCTCGGGACAGGGCAAACCTACGAGCAGTACTTC,CASSLGTGQTYEQYF
.,TRBV11-3,TRBD2,TRBJ2-7,TGTGCCAGCAGGCGAGCGGGGCTCTCCTACGAGCAGTACTTC,CASRRAGLSYEQYF
few,TRBV30,.,TRBJ1-1,TGTGCCTGGAGGCGGGTTAATGAAGCTTTCTTT,CAWRRVNEAFF
few,TRBV5-1,TRBD1,TRBJ2-1,TGCGCCAGCAGCTTGGCTACAAACAGGGGGCTTGAGCAGTTCTTC,CASSLATNRGLEQFF